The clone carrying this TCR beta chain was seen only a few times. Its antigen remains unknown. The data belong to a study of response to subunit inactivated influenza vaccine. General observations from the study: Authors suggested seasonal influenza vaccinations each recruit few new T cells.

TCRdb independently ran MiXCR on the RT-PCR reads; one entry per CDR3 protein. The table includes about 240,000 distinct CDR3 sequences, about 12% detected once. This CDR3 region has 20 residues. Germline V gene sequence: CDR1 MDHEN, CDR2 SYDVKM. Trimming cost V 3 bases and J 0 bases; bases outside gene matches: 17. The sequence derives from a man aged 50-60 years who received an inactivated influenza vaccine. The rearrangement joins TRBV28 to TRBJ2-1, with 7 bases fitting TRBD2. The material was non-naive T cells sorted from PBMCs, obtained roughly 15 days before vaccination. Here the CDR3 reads CASSFEFGLVGGGSYNEQFF. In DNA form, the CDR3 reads TGTGCCAGCAGTTTCGAGTTTGGACTAGTGGGGGGGGGCTCCTACAATGAGCAGTTCTTC. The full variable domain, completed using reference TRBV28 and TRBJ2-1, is DVKVTQSSRYLVKRTGEKVFLECVQDMDHENMFWYRQDPGLGLRLIYFSYDVKMKEKGDIPEGYSVSREKKERFSLILESASTNQTSMYLCASSFEFGLVGGGSYNEQFFGPGTRLTVL.